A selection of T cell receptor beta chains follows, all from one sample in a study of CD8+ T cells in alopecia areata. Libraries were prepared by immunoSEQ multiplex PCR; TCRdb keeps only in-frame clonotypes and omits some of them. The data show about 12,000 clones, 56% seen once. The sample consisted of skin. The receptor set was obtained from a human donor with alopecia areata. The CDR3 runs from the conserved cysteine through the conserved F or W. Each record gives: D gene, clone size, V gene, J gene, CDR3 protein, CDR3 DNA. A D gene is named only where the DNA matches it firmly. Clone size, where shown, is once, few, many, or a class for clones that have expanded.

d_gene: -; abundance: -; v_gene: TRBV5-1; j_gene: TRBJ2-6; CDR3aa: CASSPSSSGANVLTF; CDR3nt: TGCGCCAGCAGTCCCAGCAGCTCTGGGGCCAACGTCCTGACTTTC
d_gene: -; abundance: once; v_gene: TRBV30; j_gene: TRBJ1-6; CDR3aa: CAWSVRRSHNSPLHF; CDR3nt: TGTGCCTGGAGTGTAAGACGCAGTCATAATTCACCCCTCCACTTT
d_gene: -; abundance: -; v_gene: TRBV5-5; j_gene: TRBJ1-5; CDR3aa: CASSPYRIEQEPQHF; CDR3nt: TGTGCCAGCAGCCCCTATAGGATCGAACAAGAGCCCCAGCATTTT
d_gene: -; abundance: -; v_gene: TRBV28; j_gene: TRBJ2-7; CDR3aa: CASSPSLDYEQYF; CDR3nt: TGTGCCAGCAGTCCTTCCCTGGACTACGAGCAGTACTTC
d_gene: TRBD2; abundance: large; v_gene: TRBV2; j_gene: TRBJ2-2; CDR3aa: CASSERTSGSTGELFF; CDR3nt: TGTGCCAGCAGTGAAAGGACTAGCGGATCTACCGGGGAGCTGTTTTTT
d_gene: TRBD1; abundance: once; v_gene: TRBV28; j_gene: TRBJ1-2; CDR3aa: CASSLTGAGYTF; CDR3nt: TGTGCCAGCAGTTTAACAGGGGCCGGCTACACCTTC
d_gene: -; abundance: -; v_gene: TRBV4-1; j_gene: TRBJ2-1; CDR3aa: CASSPGQGSYNEQFF; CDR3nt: TGCGCCAGCAGCCCCGGCCAGGGCTCCTACAATGAGCAGTTCTTC
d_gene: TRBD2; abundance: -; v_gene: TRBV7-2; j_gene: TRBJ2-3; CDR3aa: CASSPPGLAGGVDTQYF; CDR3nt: TGTGCCAGCAGCCCCCCGGGACTAGCGGGAGGAGTTGATACGCAGTATTTT
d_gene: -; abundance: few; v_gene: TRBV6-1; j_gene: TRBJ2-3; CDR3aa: CANGIGADTQYF; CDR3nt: TGTGCCAACGGGATAGGGGCAGATACGCAGTATTTT
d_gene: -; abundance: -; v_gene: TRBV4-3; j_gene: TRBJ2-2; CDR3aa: CASSQDIGQGLNTGELFF; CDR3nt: TGCGCCAGCAGCCAAGATATCGGGCAGGGGTTGAACACCGGGGAGCTGTTTTTT
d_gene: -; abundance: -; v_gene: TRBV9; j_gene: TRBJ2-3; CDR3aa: CASSVDGFTQYF; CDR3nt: TGTGCCAGCAGCGTAGACGGGTTTACGCAGTATTTT
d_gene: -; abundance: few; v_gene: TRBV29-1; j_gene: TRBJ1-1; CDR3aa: CSAITYLGGTEAFF; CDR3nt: TGCAGCGCCATTACCTACCTCGGAGGGACTGAAGCTTTCTTT
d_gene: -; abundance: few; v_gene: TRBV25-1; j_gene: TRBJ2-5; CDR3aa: CASSGETQYF; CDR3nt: TGTGCCAGCAGTGGTGAGACCCAGTACTTC
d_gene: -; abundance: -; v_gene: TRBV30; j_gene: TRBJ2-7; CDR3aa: CAWSVSYEQYF; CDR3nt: TGTGCCTGGAGTGTCAGCTACGAGCAGTACTTC
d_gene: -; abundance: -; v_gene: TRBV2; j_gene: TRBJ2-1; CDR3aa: CASSDAQGVGNEQFF; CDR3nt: TGTGCCAGCAGTGACGCCCAGGGAGTGGGCAATGAGCAGTTCTTC
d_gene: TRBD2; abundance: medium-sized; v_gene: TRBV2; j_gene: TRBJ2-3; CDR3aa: CASSLRRGDLTDTQYF; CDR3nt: TGTGCCAGCAGTCTAAGGCGGGGGGACCTCACAGATACGCAGTATTTT
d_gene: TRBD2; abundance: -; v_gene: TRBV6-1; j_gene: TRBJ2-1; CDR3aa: CASSANGGSYNEQFF; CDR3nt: TGTGCCAGCAGCGCCAACGGGGGGTCCTACAATGAGCAGTTCTTC
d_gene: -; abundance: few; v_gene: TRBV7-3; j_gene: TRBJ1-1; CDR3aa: CASTPMERVSEAFF; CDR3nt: TGTGCCAGCACCCCGATGGAGAGGGTTTCTGAAGCTTTCTTT
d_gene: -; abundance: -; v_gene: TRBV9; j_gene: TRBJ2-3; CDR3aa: CASSVGRVDTDTQYF; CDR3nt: TGTGCCAGCAGCGTGGGACGGGTAGACACAGATACGCAGTATTTT
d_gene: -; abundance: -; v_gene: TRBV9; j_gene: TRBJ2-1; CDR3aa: CASSEEGQPLYNEQFF; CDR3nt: TGTGCCAGCAGCGAGGAGGGGCAGCCTCTCTACAATGAGCAGTTCTTC
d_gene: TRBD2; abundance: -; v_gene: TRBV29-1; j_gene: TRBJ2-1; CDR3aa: CSAPRGDEQFF; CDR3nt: TGCAGCGCCCCTCGGGGGGATGAGCAGTTCTTC
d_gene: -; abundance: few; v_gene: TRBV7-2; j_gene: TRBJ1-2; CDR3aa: CASSPRGESVGYTF; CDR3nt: TGTGCCAGCAGCCCTAGGGGGGAATCGGTTGGCTACACCTTC
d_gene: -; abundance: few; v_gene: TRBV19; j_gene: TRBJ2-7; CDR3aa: CASSIGGTYSYEQYF; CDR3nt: TGTGCCAGTAGTATAGGGGGGACTTACTCCTACGAGCAGTACTTC